Listed below are T cell receptor beta chains from one sample, sequenced in a study of Graves' ophthalmopathy and Graves' hyperthyroidism. Using its own MiXCR run on the multiplex PCR reads, TCRdb lists one record per CDR3 protein. The sample has some 350,000 distinct CDR3 sequences; approximately 18% are singletons. The sequenced material came from peripheral blood. The receptors shown here come from an adult woman with stable Graves' hyperthyroidism. The CDR3 runs from the conserved cysteine through the conserved F or W. D genes are given only for firm matches. Size tells how often a clone was seen (once, few, many) or the class of an expanded clone, and some rows leave it out.

size: many
J: TRBJ1-1
D: TRBD1
V: TRBV12-3/TRBV12-4
CDR3: CASSRLPRDRGPAFF
DNA: TGTGCCAGCAGTCGACTTCCTCGGGACAGGGGGCCTGCTTTCTTT

size: many
J: TRBJ2-7
D: NA
V: TRBV28
CDR3: CASSLSGGTYEQYF
DNA: TGTGCCAGCAGTTTATCCGGCGGAACCTACGAGCAGTACTTC

size: many
J: TRBJ2-7
D: TRBD2
V: TRBV4-1
CDR3: CASSQEGLARDYEQYF
DNA: TGCGCCAGCAGCCAAGAAGGACTAGCGCGAGACTACGAGCAGTACTTC

size: many
J: TRBJ1-6
D: NA
V: TRBV28
CDR3: CASISGTSNSPLHF
DNA: TGTGCCAGCATCTCGGGGACAAGTAATTCACCCCTCCACTTT

size: few
J: TRBJ2-7
D: NA
V: TRBV7-9
CDR3: CASTLSSGTYKQYF
DNA: TGTGCCAGCACCCTTTCGTCAGGGACCTACAAGCAGTACTTC

size: many
J: TRBJ2-7
D: TRBD1
V: TRBV20-1
CDR3: CSASGSGTEYPRQYF
DNA: TGCAGTGCTAGCGGTTCCGGGACAGAGTATCCCCGGCAGTACTTC

size: many
J: TRBJ1-5
D: NA
V: TRBV27
CDR3: CASTLRKCYGNQPQHF
DNA: TGTGCCAGCACTTTGCGGAAATGTTATGGCAATCAGCCCCAGCATTTT

size: few
J: TRBJ2-7
D: NA
V: TRBV11-2
CDR3: CASSSPERGRGNYEQYF
DNA: TGTGCCAGCAGCTCCCCCGAACGCGGCAGGGGCAACTACGAGCAGTACTTC

size: NA
J: TRBJ2-5
D: NA
V: TRBV20-1
CDR3: CSAFDSGRQETQYF
DNA: TGCAGTGCTTTCGATAGCGGCCGTCAAGAGACCCAGTACTTC

size: many
J: TRBJ2-7
D: NA
V: TRBV4-3
CDR3: CASSQDERQVYEQYF
DNA: TGCGCCAGCAGCCAAGATGAGAGACAGGTCTACGAGCAGTACTTC

size: many
J: TRBJ2-7
D: TRBD2
V: TRBV28
CDR3: CASTAGGPSYEQYF
DNA: TGTGCCAGCACGGCGGGAGGACCCTCCTACGAGCAGTACTTC

size: many
J: TRBJ2-5
D: NA
V: TRBV15
CDR3: CATSRDLGQETQYF
DNA: TGTGCCACCAGCAGAGATCTGGGACAAGAGACCCAGTACTTC

size: many
J: TRBJ2-7
D: NA
V: TRBV20-1
CDR3: CSARPQTTFLTEQYF
DNA: TGCAGTGCTAGACCGCAGACTACCTTCTTGACCGAGCAGTACTTC

size: many
J: TRBJ1-1
D: NA
V: TRBV30
CDR3: CAWSESGSEWKTEAFF
DNA: TGTGCCTGGAGTGAGTCGGGCTCTGAATGGAAAACTGAAGCTTTCTTT

size: many
J: TRBJ2-5
D: NA
V: TRBV29-1
CDR3: CSVTTDTQETQYF
DNA: TGCAGCGTCACGACAGATACTCAAGAGACCCAGTACTTC

size: NA
J: TRBJ1-5
D: NA
V: TRBV27
CDR3: CASKEDPYSNQPQHF
DNA: TGTGCCAGCAAGGAGGACCCTTATAGCAATCAGCCCCAGCATTTT

size: NA
J: TRBJ2-7
D: TRBD1
V: TRBV20-1
CDR3: CSAREGGQAGYEQYF
DNA: TGCAGTGCTAGAGAAGGAGGACAGGCAGGCTACGAGCAGTACTTC

size: NA
J: TRBJ2-7
D: TRBD2
V: TRBV2
CDR3: CASIQGTSGGEQYF
DNA: TGTGCCAGCATCCAGGGGACTAGCGGGGGCGAGCAGTACTTC

size: many
J: TRBJ2-7
D: NA
V: TRBV29-1
CDR3: CSARLGSYEQYF
DNA: TGCAGCGCTCGACTGGGGTCCTACGAGCAGTACTTC

size: NA
J: TRBJ1-5
D: NA
V: TRBV6-1
CDR3: CASCRSVFNQPQHF
DNA: TGTGCCAGTTGTAGGTCAGTCTTCAATCAGCCCCAGCATTTT

size: few
J: TRBJ2-3
D: TRBD2
V: TRBV29-1
CDR3: CSARKLRGSGDTQYF
DNA: TGCAGCGCCCGGAAATTGCGCGGGAGTGGAGATACGCAGTATTTT

size: many
J: TRBJ2-1
D: NA
V: TRBV19
CDR3: CASTKGGNSYNEQFF
DNA: TGTGCCAGTACCAAAGGGGGGAATTCCTACAATGAGCAGTTCTTC

size: NA
J: TRBJ2-2
D: TRBD2
V: TRBV9
CDR3: CASSAGLVGGELFF
DNA: TGTGCCAGCAGCGCCGGACTAGTAGGCGGGGAGCTGTTTTTT

size: many
J: TRBJ1-5
D: NA
V: TRBV7-8
CDR3: CASSLVHQAGGNQPQHF
DNA: TGTGCCAGCAGCTTAGTCCATCAGGCAGGAGGCAATCAGCCCCAGCATTTT

size: many
J: TRBJ2-4
D: NA
V: TRBV13
CDR3: CASSSGDSGIQYF
DNA: TGTGCCAGCAGCTCAGGGGACTCCGGCATTCAGTACTTC

size: many
J: TRBJ1-1
D: NA
V: TRBV5-1
CDR3: CASSFAQHTEAFF
DNA: TGCGCCAGCAGCTTCGCCCAGCACACTGAAGCTTTCTTT

size: NA
J: TRBJ1-2
D: TRBD1
V: TRBV28
CDR3: CASCSRGLGYGYTF
DNA: TGTGCCAGCTGTTCCAGGGGGCTGGGGTATGGCTACACCTTC

size: few
J: TRBJ2-7
D: NA
V: TRBV29-1
CDR3: CSVEDRGRTYEQYF
DNA: TGCAGCGTTGAAGATCGAGGCAGGACCTACGAGCAGTACTTC

size: NA
J: TRBJ1-1
D: TRBD1
V: TRBV20-1
CDR3: CSALQGAGTEAFF
DNA: TGCAGTGCTTTACAGGGGGCTGGCACTGAAGCTTTCTTT

size: NA
J: TRBJ1-5
D: NA
V: TRBV7-8
CDR3: CASSSRVQQPQHF
DNA: TGTGCCAGCAGCTCCCGGGTGCAGCAGCCCCAGCATTTT

size: many
J: TRBJ2-4
D: TRBD2
V: TRBV6-1
CDR3: CASSPIAGGNIQYF
DNA: TGTGCCAGCAGTCCCATAGCGGGGGGGAACATTCAGTACTTC

size: many
J: TRBJ1-6
D: NA
V: TRBV19
CDR3: CASSTTDYSYNSPLHF
DNA: TGTGCCAGTAGTACGACGGATTACTCCTATAATTCACCCCTCCACTTT

size: many
J: TRBJ2-3
D: TRBD2
V: TRBV6-1
CDR3: CGSSALAGETQYF
DNA: TGTGGCAGCAGTGCACTAGCGGGAGAGACGCAGTATTTT

size: many
J: TRBJ1-1
D: NA
V: TRBV29-1
CDR3: CSVYGTLVMGTEAFF
DNA: TGCAGCGTTTATGGGACCCTCGTGATGGGGACTGAAGCTTTCTTT

size: many
J: TRBJ1-1
D: NA
V: TRBV6-1
CDR3: CASSEVGAGTEAFF
DNA: TGTGCCAGCAGTGAAGTGGGCGCGGGGACTGAAGCTTTCTTT

size: many
J: TRBJ1-2
D: TRBD1
V: TRBV20-1
CDR3: CSARDPKLQGADGYTF
DNA: TGCAGTGCTAGAGATCCTAAATTACAGGGGGCGGATGGCTACACCTTC

size: many
J: TRBJ2-7
D: NA
V: TRBV27
CDR3: CASTVPYEQYF
DNA: TGTGCCAGCACCGTCCCCTACGAGCAGTACTTC

size: many
J: TRBJ2-5
D: TRBD2
V: TRBV28
CDR3: CASSLLSGRETQYF
DNA: TGTGCCAGCAGTTTACTGAGCGGGAGAGAGACCCAGTACTTC

size: many
J: TRBJ2-7
D: TRBD1
V: TRBV5-1
CDR3: CASSYGTTGGYEQYF
DNA: TGCGCCAGCAGTTACGGGACCACAGGGGGCTACGAGCAGTACTTC

size: few
J: TRBJ2-7
D: TRBD2
V: TRBV19
CDR3: CASSQPSGSYEQYF
DNA: TGTGCCAGTAGTCAACCTAGCGGGAGCTACGAGCAGTACTTC

size: few
J: TRBJ1-1
D: NA
V: TRBV20-1
CDR3: CSAPGNTEAFF
DNA: TGCAGTGCTCCTGGGAACACTGAAGCTTTCTTT

size: many
J: TRBJ2-7
D: NA
V: TRBV6-2/TRBV6-3
CDR3: CASSTLGTPPYEQYF
DNA: TGTGCCAGCAGTACGCTCGGGACACCACCCTACGAGCAGTACTTC

size: many
J: TRBJ2-4
D: NA
V: TRBV11-2
CDR3: CASSSGMAKNIQYF
DNA: TGTGCCAGCAGCTCAGGGATGGCCAAAAACATTCAGTACTTC

size: NA
J: TRBJ2-5
D: NA
V: TRBV11-2
CDR3: CASTYPYLVQETQYF
DNA: TGTGCCAGCACCTATCCTTATTTGGTTCAAGAGACCCAGTACTTC

size: NA
J: TRBJ2-7
D: NA
V: TRBV6-1
CDR3: CASSVEGHLYEQYF
DNA: TGTGCCAGCAGTGTGGAGGGGCACCTCTACGAGCAGTACTTC

size: many
J: TRBJ2-5
D: NA
V: TRBV5-1
CDR3: CASSLAPGVEETQYF
DNA: TGCGCCAGCAGCTTGGCCCCGGGAGTGGAAGAGACCCAGTACTTC

size: many
J: TRBJ2-1
D: NA
V: TRBV24-1
CDR3: CATSGEGPIDEQFF
DNA: TGTGCCACCAGTGGTGAGGGGCCGATCGATGAGCAGTTCTTC

size: many
J: TRBJ2-2
D: NA
V: TRBV29-1
CDR3: CSAPGDTGELFF
DNA: TGCAGCGCCCCAGGGGACACCGGGGAGCTGTTTTTT

size: many
J: TRBJ2-7
D: TRBD2
V: TRBV20-1
CDR3: CSASQGLAVSYEQYF
DNA: TGCAGTGCTAGTCAGGGACTAGCGGTCTCCTACGAGCAGTACTTC

size: many
J: TRBJ1-2
D: TRBD1
V: TRBV7-2
CDR3: CASSNRQGNYGYTF
DNA: TGTGCCAGCAGCAACCGACAGGGAAACTATGGCTACACCTTC

size: many
J: TRBJ1-1
D: NA
V: TRBV4-2
CDR3: CASREQRNTEAFF
DNA: TGTGCCAGCAGAGAGCAGAGGAACACTGAAGCTTTCTTT

size: many
J: TRBJ1-1
D: NA
V: TRBV12-3/TRBV12-4
CDR3: CASSSLTGFEAFF
DNA: TGTGCCAGCAGTTCTCTAACAGGGTTCGAAGCTTTCTTT